This TCR beta chain was documented in a study of blood T cell repertoires in COVID-19. In the study overall: The United States, Italy and Spain supplied acute and convalescent COVID-19 samples. In each case, the material was cDNA or gDNA derived from T cells, B-cell-depleted T cells, or PBMCs.

Methods used by the authors: How many nucleated cells were present was estimated from reference gene primer amplification. Produced via immunoSEQ multiplex PCR; TCRdb's table is partial and in-frame only. V and J calls and clone size are copied from that table; D and trimming were computed from the DNA. The sample yields 130,000 or so clones, around 85% seen once. Germline values: CDR1 LGHNA, CDR2 YSLEER. There are 15 residues in the CDR3. V was trimmed by 0 bases and J by 0 bases, leaving 8 bases between them. Input material: peripheral blood. This receptor was obtained from a man aged 55 to 70 with acute or convalescent COVID-19. The chain has TRBV4-3 and TRBJ1-2; D remains ambiguous. The CDR3 is CASSQEHVANYGYTF. CDR3 coding DNA: TGCGCCAGCAGCCAAGAGCACGTAGCTAACTATGGCTACACCTTC.